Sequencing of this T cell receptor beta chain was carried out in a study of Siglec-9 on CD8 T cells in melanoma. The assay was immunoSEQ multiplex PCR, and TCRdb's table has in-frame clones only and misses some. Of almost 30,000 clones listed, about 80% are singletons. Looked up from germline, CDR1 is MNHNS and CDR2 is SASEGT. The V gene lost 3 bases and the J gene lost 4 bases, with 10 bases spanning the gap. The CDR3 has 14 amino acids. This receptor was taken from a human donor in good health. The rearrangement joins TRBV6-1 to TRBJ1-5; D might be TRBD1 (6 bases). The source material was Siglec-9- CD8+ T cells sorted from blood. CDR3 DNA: TGTGCCAGCAGTGAGGTGGACAGAAATCAGCCCCAGCATTTT. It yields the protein CASSEVDRNQPQHF.